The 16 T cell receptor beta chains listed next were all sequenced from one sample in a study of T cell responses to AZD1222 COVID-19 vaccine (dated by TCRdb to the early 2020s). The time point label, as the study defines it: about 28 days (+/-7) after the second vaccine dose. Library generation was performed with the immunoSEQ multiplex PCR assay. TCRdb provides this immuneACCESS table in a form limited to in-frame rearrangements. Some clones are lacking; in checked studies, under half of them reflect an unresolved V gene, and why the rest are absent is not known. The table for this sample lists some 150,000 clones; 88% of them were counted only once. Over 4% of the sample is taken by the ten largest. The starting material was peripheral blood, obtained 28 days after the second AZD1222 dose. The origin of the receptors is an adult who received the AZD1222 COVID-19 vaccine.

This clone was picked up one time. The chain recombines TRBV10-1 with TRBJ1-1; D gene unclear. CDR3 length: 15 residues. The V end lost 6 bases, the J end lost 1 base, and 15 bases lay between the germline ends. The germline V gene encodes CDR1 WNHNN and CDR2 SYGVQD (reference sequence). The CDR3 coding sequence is TGCGCCAGCAGGGAAGGTGGATTGGGGAACACTGAAGCTTTCTTT. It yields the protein CASREGGLGNTEAFF.

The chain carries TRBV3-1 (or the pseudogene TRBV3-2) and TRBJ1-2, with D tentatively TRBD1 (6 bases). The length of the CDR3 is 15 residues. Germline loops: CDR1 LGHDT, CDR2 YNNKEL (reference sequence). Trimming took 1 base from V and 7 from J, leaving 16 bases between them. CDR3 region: CASSQVEGGSGGYTF. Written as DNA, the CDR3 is TGTGCCAGCAGCCAAGTGGAGGGGGGCTCGGGTGGCTACACCTTC.

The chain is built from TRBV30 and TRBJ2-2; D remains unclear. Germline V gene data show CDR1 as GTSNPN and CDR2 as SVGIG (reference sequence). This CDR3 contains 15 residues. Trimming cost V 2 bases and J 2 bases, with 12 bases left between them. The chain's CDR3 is CAWSLGSLNTGELFF. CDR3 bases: TGTGCCTGGAGTCTGGGATCCCTAAACACCGGGGAGCTGTTTTTT.

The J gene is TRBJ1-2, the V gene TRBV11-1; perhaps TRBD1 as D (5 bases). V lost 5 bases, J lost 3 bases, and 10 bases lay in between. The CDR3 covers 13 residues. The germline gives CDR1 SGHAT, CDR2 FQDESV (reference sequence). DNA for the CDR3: TGTGCCAGCAGCCCCGGGGGGGACTATGGCTACACCTTC. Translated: CASSPGGDYGYTF.

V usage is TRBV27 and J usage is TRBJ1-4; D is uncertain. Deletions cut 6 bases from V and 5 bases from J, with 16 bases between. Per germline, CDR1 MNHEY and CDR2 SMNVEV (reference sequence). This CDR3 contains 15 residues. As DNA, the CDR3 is TGTGCCAGCAGCCAAGCAATGATATCGAATGAAAAACTGTTTTTT. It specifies CASSQAMISNEKLFF.

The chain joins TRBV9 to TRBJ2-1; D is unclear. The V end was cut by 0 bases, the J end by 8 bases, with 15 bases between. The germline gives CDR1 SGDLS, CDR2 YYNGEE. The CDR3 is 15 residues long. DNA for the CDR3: TGTGCCAGCAGCGTAGATTTGAATGGGTTTGATGAGCAGTTCTTC. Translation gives CASSVDLNGFDEQFF.

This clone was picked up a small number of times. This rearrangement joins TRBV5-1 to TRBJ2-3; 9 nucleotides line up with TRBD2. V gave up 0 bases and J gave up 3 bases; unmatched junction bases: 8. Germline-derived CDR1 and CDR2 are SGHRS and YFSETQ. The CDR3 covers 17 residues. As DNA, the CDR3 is TGCGCCAGCAGCTTGGCAGCTAGCGGGGAATATACAGATACGCAGTATTTT. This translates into CASSLAASGEYTDTQYF.

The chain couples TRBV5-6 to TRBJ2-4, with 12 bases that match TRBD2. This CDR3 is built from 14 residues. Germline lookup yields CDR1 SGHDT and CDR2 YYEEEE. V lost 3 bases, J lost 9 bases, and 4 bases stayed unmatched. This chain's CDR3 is CASSSLAGGSIQYF. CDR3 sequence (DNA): TGTGCCAGCAGCTCCCTAGCGGGGGGGAGCATTCAGTACTTC.

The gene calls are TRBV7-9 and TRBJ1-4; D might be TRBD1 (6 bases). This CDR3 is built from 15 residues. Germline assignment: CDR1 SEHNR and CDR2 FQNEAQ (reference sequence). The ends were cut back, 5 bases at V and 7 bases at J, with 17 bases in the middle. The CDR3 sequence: CASSREGVRGEKLFF. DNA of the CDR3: TGTGCCAGCAGCCGCGAGGGAGTCAGGGGTGAAAAACTGTTTTTT.

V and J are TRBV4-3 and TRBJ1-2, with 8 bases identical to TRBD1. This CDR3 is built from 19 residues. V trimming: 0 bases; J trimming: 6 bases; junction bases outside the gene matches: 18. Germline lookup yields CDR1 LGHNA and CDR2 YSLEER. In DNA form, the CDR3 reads TGCGCCAGCAGCCAAGAACTATATGCAGGGGGCGCGATTGAAGATGGCTACACCTTC. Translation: CASSQELYAGGAIEDGYTF.

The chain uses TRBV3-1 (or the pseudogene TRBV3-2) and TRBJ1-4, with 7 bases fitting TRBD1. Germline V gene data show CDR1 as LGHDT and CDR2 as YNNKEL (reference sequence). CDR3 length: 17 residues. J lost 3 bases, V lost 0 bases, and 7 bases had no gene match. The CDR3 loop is CASSQEKGTVPNEKLFF. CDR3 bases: TGTGCCAGCAGCCAAGAAAAAGGGACAGTACCTAATGAAAAACTGTTTTTT.

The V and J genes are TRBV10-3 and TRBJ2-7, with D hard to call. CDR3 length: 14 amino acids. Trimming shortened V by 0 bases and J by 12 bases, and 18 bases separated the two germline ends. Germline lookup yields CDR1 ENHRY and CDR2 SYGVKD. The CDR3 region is CAISESNAHRMGYF. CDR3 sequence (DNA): TGTGCCATCAGTGAGTCGAATGCACACCGGATGGGGTACTTC.

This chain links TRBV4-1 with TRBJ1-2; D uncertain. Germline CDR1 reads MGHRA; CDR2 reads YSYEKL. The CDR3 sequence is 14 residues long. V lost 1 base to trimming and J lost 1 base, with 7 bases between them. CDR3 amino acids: CASSQGEVNYGYTF. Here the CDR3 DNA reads TGCGCCAGCAGCCAAGGGGAGGTTAACTATGGCTACACCTTC.

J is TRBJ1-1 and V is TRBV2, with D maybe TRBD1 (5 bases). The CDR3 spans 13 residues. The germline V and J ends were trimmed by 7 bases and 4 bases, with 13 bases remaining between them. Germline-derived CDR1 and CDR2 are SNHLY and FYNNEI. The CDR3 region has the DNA TGTGCCAGCATCCCTCCCGGGGGCACTGAAGCTTTCTTT. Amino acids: CASIPPGGTEAFF.

The CDR3 reads CASSSPSEQYF. The CDR3 DNA reads as TGTGCCAGCAGCTCCCCTAGCGAGCAGTACTTC. This chain connects TRBV3-1 (or the pseudogene TRBV3-2) to TRBJ2-7; D is unclear. Germline V CDR1 and CDR2: LGHDT, YNNKEL (reference sequence). V lost 5 bases, J lost 6 bases, and 8 bases lay in between. The CDR3 is 11 residues long.

The CDR3 sequence is CASITGPGMNTEAFF. The CDR3 DNA sequence: TGTGCCAGCATTACGGGTCCAGGCATGAACACTGAAGCTTTCTTT. The chain uses TRBV2 and TRBJ1-1; D is uncertain. The CDR3 is 15 residues long. The germline V gene has CDR1 SNHLY and CDR2 FYNNEI. With 7 bases removed from V and 0 bases from J, the gap between germline ends came to 15 bases.